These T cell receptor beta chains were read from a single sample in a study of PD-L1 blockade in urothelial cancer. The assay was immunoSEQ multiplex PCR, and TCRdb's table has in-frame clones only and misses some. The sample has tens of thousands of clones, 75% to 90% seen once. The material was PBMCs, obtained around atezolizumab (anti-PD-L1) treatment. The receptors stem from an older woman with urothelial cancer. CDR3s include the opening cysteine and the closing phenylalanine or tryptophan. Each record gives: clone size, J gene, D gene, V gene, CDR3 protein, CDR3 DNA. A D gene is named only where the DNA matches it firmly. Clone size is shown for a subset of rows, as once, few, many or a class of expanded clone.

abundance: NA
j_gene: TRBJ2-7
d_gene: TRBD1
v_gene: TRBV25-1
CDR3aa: CASTQGQGYEQYF
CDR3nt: TGTGCCAGCACTCAGGGACAGGGTTACGAGCAGTACTTC

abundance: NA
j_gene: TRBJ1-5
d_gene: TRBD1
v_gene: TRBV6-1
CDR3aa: CASSGHWGQGNQPQHF
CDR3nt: TGTGCCAGCAGTGGCCACTGGGGACAGGGCAATCAGCCCCAGCATTTT

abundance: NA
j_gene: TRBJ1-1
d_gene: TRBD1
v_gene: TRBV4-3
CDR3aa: CASSPSMTGIDTEAFF
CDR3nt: TGCGCCAGCAGCCCTAGTATGACAGGGATCGACACTGAAGCTTTCTTT

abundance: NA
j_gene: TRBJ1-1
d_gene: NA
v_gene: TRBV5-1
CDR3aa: CASSLHGAEAFF
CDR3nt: TGCGCCAGCAGCTTGCACGGAGCTGAAGCTTTCTTT

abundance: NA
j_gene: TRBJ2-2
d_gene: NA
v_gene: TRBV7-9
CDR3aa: CASTDLLREDRTGELFF
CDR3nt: TGTGCCAGCACCGACCTCCTTAGGGAGGACAGGACCGGGGAGCTGTTTTTT

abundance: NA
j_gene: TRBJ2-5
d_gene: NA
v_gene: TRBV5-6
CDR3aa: CASSSTRETQYF
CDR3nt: TGTGCCAGCAGCTCGACCAGGGAGACCCAGTACTTC

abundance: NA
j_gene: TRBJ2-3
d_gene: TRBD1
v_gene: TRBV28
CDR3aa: CASTTGGVDTQYF
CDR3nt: TGTGCCAGCACGACAGGGGGGGTAGATACGCAGTATTTT

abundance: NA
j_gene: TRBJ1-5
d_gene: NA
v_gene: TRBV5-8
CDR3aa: CASSRKGDNQPQHF
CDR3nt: TGTGCCAGCAGCCGAAAGGGAGATAATCAGCCCCAGCATTTT

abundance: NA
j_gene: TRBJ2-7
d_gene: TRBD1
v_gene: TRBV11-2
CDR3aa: CASSTGQGYSYEQYF
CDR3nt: TGTGCCAGCAGCACGGGACAGGGTTATTCCTACGAGCAGTACTTC

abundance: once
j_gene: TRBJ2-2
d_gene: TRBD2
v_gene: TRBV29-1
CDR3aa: CSVDGTSGNTGELFF
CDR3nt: TGCAGCGTTGATGGTACTAGCGGCAACACCGGGGAGCTGTTTTTT

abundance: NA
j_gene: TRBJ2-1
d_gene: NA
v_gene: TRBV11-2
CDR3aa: CASSLDYGIMNEQFF
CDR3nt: TGTGCCAGCAGCTTAGACTACGGGATCATGAATGAGCAGTTCTTC

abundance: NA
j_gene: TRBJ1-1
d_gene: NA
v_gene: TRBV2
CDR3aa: CASSDSPRGGGTEAFF
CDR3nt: TGTGCCAGCAGTGACAGCCCCCGGGGAGGGGGCACTGAAGCTTTCTTT

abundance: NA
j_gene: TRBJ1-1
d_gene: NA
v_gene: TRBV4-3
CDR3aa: CASSPQMRAKAFF
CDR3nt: TGCGCCAGCAGCCCCCAAATGAGGGCGAAAGCTTTCTTT

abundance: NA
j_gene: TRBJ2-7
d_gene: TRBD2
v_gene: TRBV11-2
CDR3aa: CASSSGLAAAYEQYF
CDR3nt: TGTGCCAGCAGCTCGGGGCTAGCGGCGGCCTACGAGCAGTACTTC

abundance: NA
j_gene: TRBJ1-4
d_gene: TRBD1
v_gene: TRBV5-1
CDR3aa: CASRSGDRGTANEKLFF
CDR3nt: TGCGCCAGCCGTTCCGGTGACAGGGGGACGGCTAATGAAAAACTGTTTTTT

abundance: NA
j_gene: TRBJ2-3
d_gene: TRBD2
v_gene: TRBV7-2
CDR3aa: CASSFLASGGRTDTQYF
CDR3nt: TGTGCCAGCAGCTTCTTAGCGAGCGGGGGCCGCACAGATACGCAGTATTTT

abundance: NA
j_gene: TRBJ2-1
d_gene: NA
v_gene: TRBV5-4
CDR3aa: CASSRGSRPNNEQFF
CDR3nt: TGTGCCAGCAGCCGCGGGTCGAGACCCAACAATGAGCAGTTCTTC

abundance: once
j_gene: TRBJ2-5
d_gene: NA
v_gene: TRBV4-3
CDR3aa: CASSQDRRGGETQYF
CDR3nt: TGCGCCAGCAGCCAAGATCGGCGGGGCGGGGAGACCCAGTACTTC

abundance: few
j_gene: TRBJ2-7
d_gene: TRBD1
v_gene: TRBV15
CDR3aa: CATSRKTGDDTYEQYF
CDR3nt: TGTGCCACCAGCAGGAAAACAGGGGATGACACCTACGAGCAGTACTTC

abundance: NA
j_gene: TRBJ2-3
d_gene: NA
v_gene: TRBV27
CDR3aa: CASSLRRTGYTDTQYF
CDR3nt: TGTGCCAGCAGTTTAAGGAGGACTGGATACACAGATACGCAGTATTTT

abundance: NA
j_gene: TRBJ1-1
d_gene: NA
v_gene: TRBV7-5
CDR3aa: CARSFGQGARREAFF
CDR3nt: NA

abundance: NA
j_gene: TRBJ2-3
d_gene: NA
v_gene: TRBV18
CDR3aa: CASSSRSNTQYF
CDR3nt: TGTGCCAGCTCCTCAAGGAGCAATACGCAGTATTTT

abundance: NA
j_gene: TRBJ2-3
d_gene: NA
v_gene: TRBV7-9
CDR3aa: CASCPKESRHTQYF
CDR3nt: TGTGCCAGCTGCCCTAAGGAGTCGCGGCATACGCAGTATTTT

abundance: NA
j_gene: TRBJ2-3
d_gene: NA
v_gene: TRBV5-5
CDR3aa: CASSLLVRDTQYF
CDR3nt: TGTGCCAGCAGCTTGCTGGTGAGGGATACGCAGTATTTT

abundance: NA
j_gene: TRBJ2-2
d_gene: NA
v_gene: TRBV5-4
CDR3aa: CASSGDRFGPGELFF
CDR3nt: TGTGCCAGCAGCGGCGATCGGTTTGGGCCCGGGGAGCTGTTTTTT

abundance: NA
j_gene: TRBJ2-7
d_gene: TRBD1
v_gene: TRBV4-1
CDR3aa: CASSQGGQGAGEQYF
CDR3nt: TGCGCCAGCAGCCAAGGGGGACAGGGGGCTGGCGAGCAGTACTTC

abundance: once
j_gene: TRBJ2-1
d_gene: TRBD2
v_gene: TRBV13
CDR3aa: CASSSRGGYNEQFF
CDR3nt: TGTGCCAGCAGTTCTCGCGGGGGCTACAATGAGCAGTTCTTC

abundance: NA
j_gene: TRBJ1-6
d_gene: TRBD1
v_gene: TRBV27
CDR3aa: CASSRVADRAYNSPLHF
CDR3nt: TGTGCCAGCAGTAGGGTAGCGGACAGGGCCTATAATTCACCCCTCCACTTT

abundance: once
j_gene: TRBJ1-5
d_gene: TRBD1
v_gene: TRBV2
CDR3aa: CASSTRQGSCHF
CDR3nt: TGTGCCAGCAGTACCCGACAGGGAAGTTGCCATTTT

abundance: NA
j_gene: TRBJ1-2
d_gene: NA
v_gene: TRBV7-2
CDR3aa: CASSLLGVHGYTF
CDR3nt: TGTGCCAGCAGCTTACTGGGAGTCCATGGCTACACCTTC

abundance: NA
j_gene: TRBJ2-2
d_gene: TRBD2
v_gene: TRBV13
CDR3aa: CASSLEPSGRAGGELFF
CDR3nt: TGTGCCAGCAGCTTAGAACCTAGCGGGAGGGCCGGCGGGGAGCTGTTTTTT

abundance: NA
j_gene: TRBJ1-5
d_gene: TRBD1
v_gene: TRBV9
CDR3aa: CASSVTGGHQPQHF
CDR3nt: TGTGCCAGCAGCGTCACAGGGGGCCATCAGCCCCAGCATTTT

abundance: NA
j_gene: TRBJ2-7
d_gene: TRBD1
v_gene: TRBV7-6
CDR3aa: CASSHRDSEYEQYF
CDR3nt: TGTGCCAGCAGTCACCGGGACAGCGAATACGAGCAGTACTTC

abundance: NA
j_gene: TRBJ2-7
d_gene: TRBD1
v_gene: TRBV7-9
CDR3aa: CASSSFRTGGTEQYF
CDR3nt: TGTGCCAGCAGCTCGTTCCGGACAGGGGGTACCGAGCAGTACTTC

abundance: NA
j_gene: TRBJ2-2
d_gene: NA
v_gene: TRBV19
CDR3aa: CASSQGVGGGNTGELFF
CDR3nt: TGTGCCAGTAGTCAGGGAGTCGGCGGGGGCAACACCGGGGAGCTGTTTTTT

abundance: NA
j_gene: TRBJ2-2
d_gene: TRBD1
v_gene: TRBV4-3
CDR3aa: CASSPGRDRYTGELFF
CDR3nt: TGCGCCAGCAGCCCGGGCCGGGACAGGTATACCGGGGAGCTGTTTTTT

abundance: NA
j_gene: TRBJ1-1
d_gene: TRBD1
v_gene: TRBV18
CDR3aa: CASSPGTGRLNTEAFF
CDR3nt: TGTGCCAGCTCACCCGGGACAGGGAGGCTAAACACTGAAGCTTTCTTT

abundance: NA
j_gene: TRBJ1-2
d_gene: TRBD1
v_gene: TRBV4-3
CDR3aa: CASSQDQGQGARGYTF
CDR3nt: TGCGCCAGCAGCCAAGATCAAGGACAGGGGGCGCGAGGCTACACCTTC

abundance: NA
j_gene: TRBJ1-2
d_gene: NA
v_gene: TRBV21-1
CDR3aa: CASSLGQGWGYGYTF
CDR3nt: TGTGCCAGCAGCCTCGGACAGGGATGGGGCTATGGCTACACCTTC

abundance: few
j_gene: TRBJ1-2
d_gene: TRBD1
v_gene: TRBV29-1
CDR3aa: CSVGQGLNYGYTF
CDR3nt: TGCAGCGTTGGACAGGGGCTAAACTATGGCTACACCTTC

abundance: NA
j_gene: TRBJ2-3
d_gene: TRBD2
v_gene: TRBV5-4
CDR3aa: CASSSVLASRGPDTQYF
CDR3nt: TGTGCCAGCAGCTCCGTACTAGCGTCACGGGGCCCAGATACGCAGTATTTT

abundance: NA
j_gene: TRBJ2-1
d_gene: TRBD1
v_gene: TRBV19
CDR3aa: CASSEMTGGPYNEQFF
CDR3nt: TGTGCCAGTAGCGAGATGACAGGGGGCCCCTACAATGAGCAGTTCTTC

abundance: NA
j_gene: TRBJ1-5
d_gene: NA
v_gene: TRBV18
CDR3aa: CASSPLPTVTDQPQHF
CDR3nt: TGTGCCAGCTCACCACTTCCAACAGTCACCGATCAGCCCCAGCATTTT

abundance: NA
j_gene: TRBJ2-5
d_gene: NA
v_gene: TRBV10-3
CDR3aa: CAISDLETQYF
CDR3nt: TGTGCCATCAGTGATCTCGAGACCCAGTACTTC

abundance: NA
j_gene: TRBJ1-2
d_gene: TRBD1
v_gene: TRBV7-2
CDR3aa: CASSSLTGGIHYGYTF
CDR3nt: TGTGCCAGCAGCTCACTTACAGGGGGAATTCACTATGGCTACACCTTC

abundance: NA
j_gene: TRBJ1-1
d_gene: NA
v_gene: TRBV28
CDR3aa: CASTLPGRASPAFF
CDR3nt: TGTGCCAGCACTCTACCTGGCAGGGCTAGTCCCGCTTTCTTT

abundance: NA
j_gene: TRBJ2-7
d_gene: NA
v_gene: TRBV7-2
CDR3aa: CASSLAEGAGAYEQYF
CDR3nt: TGTGCCAGCAGCTTAGCAGAAGGGGCAGGAGCCTACGAGCAGTACTTC

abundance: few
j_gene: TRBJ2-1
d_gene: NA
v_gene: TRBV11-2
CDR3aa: CASSLEVVGGNEQFF
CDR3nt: TGTGCCAGCAGCTTAGAGGTCGTGGGGGGCAATGAGCAGTTCTTC

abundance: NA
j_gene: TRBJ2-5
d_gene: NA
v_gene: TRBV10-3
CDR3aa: CAISESQGNRGTQYF
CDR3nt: TGTGCCATCAGTGAGTCACAGGGTAACAGAGGGACCCAGTACTTC

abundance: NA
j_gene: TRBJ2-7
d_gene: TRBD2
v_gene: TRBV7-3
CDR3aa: CASSQSKGTSGSFYEQYF
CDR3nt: TGTGCCAGCAGCCAAAGCAAAGGGACTAGCGGGAGCTTTTACGAGCAGTACTTC

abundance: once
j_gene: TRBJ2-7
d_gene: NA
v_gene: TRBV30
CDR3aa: CAWSGIYEQYF
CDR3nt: TGTGCCTGGAGTGGTATATACGAGCAGTACTTC

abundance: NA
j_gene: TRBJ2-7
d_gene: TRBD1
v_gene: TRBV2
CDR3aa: CASSQQGSIYEQYF
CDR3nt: TGTGCCAGCAGCCAACAGGGGTCGATCTACGAGCAGTACTTC

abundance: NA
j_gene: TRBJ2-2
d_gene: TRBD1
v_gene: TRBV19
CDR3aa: CASSIQGAILTGELFF
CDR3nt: TGTGCCAGTAGTATACAGGGGGCGATTTTGACCGGGGAGCTGTTTTTT

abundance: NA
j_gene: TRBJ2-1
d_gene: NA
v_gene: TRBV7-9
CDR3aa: CASSLEGAGSDEQFF
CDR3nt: TGTGCCAGCAGCTTAGAGGGGGCGGGGAGTGATGAGCAGTTCTTC

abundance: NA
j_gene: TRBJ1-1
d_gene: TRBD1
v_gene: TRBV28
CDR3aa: CASSSGDRWGTEAFF
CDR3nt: TGTGCCAGCAGCTCAGGGGACAGGTGGGGCACTGAAGCTTTCTTT